The TCR beta chain under discussion was sequenced for a study of cytomegalovirus exposure and HLA in healthy donors (dated by TCRdb to the late 2010s). For context, the study as a whole: An earlier analysis of some 600 of the donors reported under 300 Gb of sequence data and about 120 million unique TCR beta sequences obtained from 180 million or so T cells. Donor age, sex, ethnicity and CMV serostatus were compiled alongside the repertoire data. Both class I and class II loci were covered by HLA typing, at four-digit resolution. A later analysis re-analyzed previously published TCR beta repertoires from 550 to 700 donors and added high-resolution HLA genotyping to study TCR occurrence patterns. Typing coverage differed by locus: A, B, C, DRB1 and DQB1 were typed in about 629-640 donors, DQA1 in 522, DPA1 in some 600, and DPB1 in roughly 450. About 310 gigabases of sequencing data and tens of millions of unique TCR sequences were included in an early release covering 550 to 800 HLA-typed donors. High-throughput TCR immunosequencing, statistical association of individual TCRs with disease status, and machine learning were combined to predict cytomegalovirus infection status. The study was designed to test whether signatures of past pathogen exposure could be identified by cataloging public T cell receptors. The later analysis used no new phenotypic data to find candidate immune exposures, relying instead on TCR beta sequences and their occurrence across donors. Among roughly 400 genotyped donors of the cohort, an average of approximately 200,000 unique TCR beta nucleotide sequences was sequenced per donor, of which 15% to 20% were non-productive. All discovery cohort repertoires had been generated using a single sequencing platform. An earlier analysis of approximately 500 of the donors applied high-throughput TCR beta sequencing to assess whether each TCR beta V gene segment acted as functional or pseudogenic. Four or five DR-DQ haplotypes were treated as single units for association and clustering because of strong linkage in the cohort. Using immunosequencing, the study profiled T cell repertoires from 500 to 800 subjects and related those repertoires to cytomegalovirus serostatus. A later genetic analysis took genome-wide SNP genotypes for about 65% of the roughly 670 donors and used that subset as a discovery cohort. Among the roughly 410 genotyped donors, around 81% belonged to the genetic ancestry cluster associated with self-reported Caucasian donors. Along with the approximately 670-subject first cohort, a separate validation cohort of some 130 different subjects was used. What the research found in general, with its limitations: In this cohort, only TCR beta chains were sequenced, and detectable features were limited by the absence of alpha or paired-chain data. The classifier was reported to diagnose cytomegalovirus status with high specificity and sensitivity in both the original and validation cohorts. In a later analysis, several top co-occurrence clusters were reported to appear linked to parvovirus B19, influenza, CMV and Epstein-Barr virus. Assigning TCR associations to individual alleles was difficult when HLA alleles, especially DR and DQ, strongly co-occurred. The study gave a list of more than 150 TCR beta chains associated with cytomegalovirus. According to the authors, the approach could potentially be generalized to other disease states and immunological phenotypes. Roughly uniform sequencing depth across donors was assumed in presence/absence analyses, although this assumption may not hold. According to a later genetic analysis, donors in an Asian-associated ancestry cluster had fewer N-insertions in productive TCRs than the approximately 610-donor mean. The only immune exposure information available for the cohort was CMV serostatus. The sequencing pipeline was judged likely to have produced a cluster of highly shared sequence variants as a technical artifact. In vitro tests confirmed that three of the cytomegalovirus-associated TCR beta chains recognize cytomegalovirus antigens. Most TCR sequences were seen in very few donors, while some public TCRs were found in many individuals. A further reported finding was that TCR beta sequences accurately predicted the HLA-A and HLA-B alleles for most subjects in the first cohort. A later analysis found that most CMV-associated TCR beta chains appeared HLA-restricted, with HLA associations seemingly driven largely by CMV exposure. Linkage disequilibrium might explain the correlated functional status among segregating V segments, but an unknown experimental factor could not be excluded. The 87-base-pair reads could not distinguish some IMGT-functional V segments, including TRBV6-2 and TRBV6-3, so those segments were excluded. A later genetic analysis associated a missense DCLRE1C variant with V-gene and J-gene trimming of TCR beta chains, and an independent cohort replicated the association. Because HLA typing was missing for some donors at each locus, association tests included only the typed subset. In an earlier analysis of several hundred of the donors, most TCR beta V segments were observed in productive rearrangements about 87% or about 30% of the time, broadly matching IMGT annotations. Because counts were too low, about 17 rarely observed V segments, including chromosome 9 orphons, were excluded from the earlier analysis of 587 of the donors. At a false discovery rate of 0.05, a later analysis linked some 17,000 TCR beta sequences to specific HLA alleles. In a later analysis, HLA-associated TCR beta chains showed more clonal expansion and lower generation probabilities than non-associated chains that were equally common. According to a later analysis, TCR association rates differed among HLA loci, with DRB1 alleles showing the most associated TCRs and HLA-C alleles showing the fewest.

The cohort consisted of some 730 healthy bone marrow donors. At the time of sampling, all cohort members were nominally healthy, though unrecorded immune exposures were likely present. The donor was CMV seronegative and belonged to the group of over 350 seronegative cohort members. Every donor gave a peripheral blood sample, and the peripheral blood mononuclear cells from that sample were used for TCR beta sequencing. Genomic DNA was extracted from the blood cell samples with the Qiagen DNeasy Blood Extraction Kit. Note on this clone: The antigen it recognizes is unknown. Base quality data are lacking; no much larger clone is found one base away.

Libraries were prepared through the immunoSEQ multiplex PCR assay. For the multiplex PCR, a mixture combining 60 forward primers for TCR Vbeta segments and 13 reverse primers for TCR Jbeta segments was used. The CDR3 region of rearranged TCR beta genes was amplified from genomic DNA with a multiplex PCR assay. The amplified TCR beta libraries were sequenced on the Illumina HiSeq System as 87-base-pair reads. In the source study's methods: A later analysis tallied roughly 78 million unique TCR beta chains across the roughly 610 repertoires, and about 12 million of those chains were shared by two or more donors. Raw reads were error-corrected and collapsed into unique sequences by a nearest-neighbor algorithm in which closely related sequences were merged to remove PCR and sequencing errors. V, D and J gene segments were assigned by aligning CDR3 sequences to IMGT reference sequences. For a sequence to be retained, a match of at least six nucleotides was required to both a V gene segment and a J gene segment. Rearrangements were classified as productive when the CDR3 lacked stop codons and remained in frame with V and J, and all other rearrangements were classified as non-productive. CDR3 was defined according to IMGT convention as the region running from the second conserved V-encoded cysteine to the conserved J-encoded phenylalanine. Sequences without an unambiguous match to a single V gene segment were excluded from the earlier analysis of almost 600 of the donors. In an earlier analysis of 587 of the donors, V segments were called functional above 56.7% productive rearrangements and were called segregating when the between-donor standard deviation exceeded 5%. A statistical classification framework was developed to diagnose cytomegalovirus status using the catalog of TCR beta chain sequences. V and J gene assignment, in a later analysis, came from comparing TCR nucleotide sequences with IMGT/GENE-DB human TR gene sequences. Using the TCRdist pipeline, a later analysis assigned CDR3 sequences along with most-parsimonious VDJ recombination scenarios. In a later analysis, each TCR beta chain was defined by its CDR3 amino acid sequence together with its V-gene family, and reads lacking a unique V-gene family were excluded. A later analysis removed roughly 590 highly shared, low-generation-probability nucleotide sequences to deal with suspected cross-contamination and a sequencing artifact. A later analysis calculated a clonal expansion index for each public chain from normalized within-repertoire ranks of inferred template counts. A later analysis computed generation probabilities with a VDJ recombination model fitted to out-of-frame rearrangements, and checked the results against IGoR. In a later analysis, TCR-TCR, TCR-HLA and TCR-CMV co-occurrence was scored with hypergeometric tests, and a repertoire-size bias correction was applied to TCR pairs. To estimate false discovery rates, a later analysis permuted the HLA or CMV assignments 20 times. In a later analysis, co-occurring TCRs were grouped using DBSCAN, and TCRdist sequence similarity was added for clustering within HLA-allele-positive subsets. Repertoires with fewer than 30,000 or more than 120,000 public chains, plus five repertoires with anomalous nucleotide sharing, were excluded from co-occurrence clustering. TCRdb obtained this table from immuneACCESS and retained in-frame rearrangements with V and J assigned. These tables miss some clones; where compared with another copy, unresolved V genes account for less than half of the shortfall, and the remainder is unexplained. The D gene and trimming were derived from the DNA, and the V and J assignments and clone size from that table. The sample table contains some 150,000 clones; only one count was recorded for 76% of them. Around 3.6% of the sample rests with the top ten.

V is clipped by 6 bases and J by 7 bases, and the sequence between their germline boundaries is 22 bases long. CDR1 and CDR2, looked up from the germline V gene, are SGHRS and YFSETQ. The CDR3 spans 15 residues, from the cysteine through the phenylalanine. Only the CDR3 part of the read is kept: 45 bases, read in frame from the first base. The rearranged segments are TRBV5-1 and TRBJ1-1, with no confidently assigned D gene. The source of this sequence is a man aged 18 to 35 in good health and CMV-seronegative. The sequenced material came from PBMCs. The CDR3 here reads CASTLSGEGYGEAFF. The base sequence is TGCGCCAGCACCTTATCCGGGGAAGGATATGGTGAAGCTTTCTTT.